This T cell receptor (beta chain) was profiled in a study of Ad26.COV2.S vaccination and SARS-CoV-2 variants. Study in general: Once or twice, 56 days apart, Ad26.COV2.S was delivered intramuscularly.

Per the germline V gene, CDR1 is ENHRY and CDR2 is SYGVKD. The CDR3 extends over 16 amino acids. The J segment lost 4 bases and the V segment lost 3 bases, leaving 7 bases of the junction unmatched. Data came from immunoSEQ multiplex PCR; TCRdb stores just in-frame clones and leaves some out. The data show under 600,000 clones, with around 89% seen just once and about 1.5% held by the top ten. The treatment here: about 20 received Ad26.COV2.S at low or high dose, single or two shots; roughly five received placebo; per-sample allocation not given. It was on day 63 after the first vaccine or placebo injection that samples were taken.

This chain joins TRBV10-3 and TRBJ2-7; 12 bases are shared with TRBD2. The sequence was collected from a person aged 18-60 years who received the Ad26.COV2.S COVID-19 vaccine or a placebo. The sequencing used peripheral blood, collected in a trial of Ad26.COV2.S vaccine versus placebo. The CDR3, as DNA: TGTGCCATCAGTGACCCGGGCGGACTAGCGGGATACGAGCAGTACTTC. Translating gives CAISDPGGLAGYEQYF.